Shown below are 19 T cell receptor beta chains from a single sample sequenced in a study of T cells after yellow fever vaccination. TCRdb used MiXCR to reprocess the 5' RACE reads, holding one entry per CDR3 protein. The data contain about 210,000 distinct CDR3 sequences, 6.5% to 7.5% of them singletons. The sample was CD4+ T cells sorted from PBMCs, taken on the day of the yellow fever booster vaccination. Every receptor here comes from a man aged 30-40 years who received the YFV17D yellow fever vaccine.

This clonotype was seen many times. The rearrangement links TRBV6-5 to TRBJ1-2, with D possibly TRBD1 on 5 matching bases. CDR1 and CDR2 (germline): MNHEY, SVGAGI. The CDR3 length is 15 residues. V lost 0 bases, J lost 8 bases, and 16 bases lay in between. The CDR3, as DNA: TGTGCCAGCAGTTACTCTTGGGACGTAGTGGAAGGCTACACCTTC. Translation gives CASSYSWDVVEGYTF.

There are a few counts of this clonotype. V and J are TRBV12-3 or TRBV12-4 and TRBJ2-1; D is possibly TRBD1 (6 bases). V lost 5 bases, J lost 13 bases, and 18 bases lay in between. The CDR3 sequence is 13 residues long. In DNA, the CDR3 is TGTGCCAGCAGTCCTAGCCCTAGGGGACACCAGTTCTTC. This gives the protein CASSPSPRGHQFF.

V gene TRBV7-2 combines with J gene TRBJ1-6; no definite D call. Germline V gene data show CDR1 as SGHTA and CDR2 as FQGNSA. The CDR3 is 15 amino acids. V was clipped by 2 bases and J by 8 bases, with 13 bases between them. The CDR3 bases are TGTGCCAGCAGCTTACGCGGGGTGGATCATTCACCCCTCCACTTT. The encoded protein is CASSLRGVDHSPLHF.

This clonotype has only a few counts. The chain couples TRBV28 to TRBJ2-3, with D possibly matching TRBD2 (5 bases). Per germline, CDR1 MDHEN and CDR2 SYDVKM. The germline V and J ends were trimmed by 4 bases and 7 bases, with 18 bases remaining between them. The CDR3 runs to 15 residues. The CDR3 loop reads CASSYGSGFRNTQYF. In DNA, the CDR3 is TGTGCCAGCAGTTATGGAAGCGGCTTCAGAAATACGCAGTATTTT.

The gene calls are TRBV7-2 and TRBJ2-2, with 12 bases fitting TRBD2. The trim removed 0 bases at V and 7 bases at J, leaving 3 bases unmatched. This CDR3 spans 16 amino acids. The germline CDR1 and CDR2 sequences are SGHTA and FQGNSA. CDR3 protein: CASSLAGLAGNGELFF. CDR3 DNA: TGTGCCAGCAGCTTAGCCGGACTAGCGGGAAACGGGGAGCTGTTTTTT.

In its sample, this clonotype was seen a few times. The junction departs from the called germline gene at one end, perhaps through a read error. The chain links TRBV3-1 to TRBJ2-3; D could derive from TRBD1 or TRBD2 (5 bases each). The V gene's germline CDR1 is LGHDT and CDR2 YNNKEL (reference sequence). This CDR3 has 12 amino acids. The DNA for the CDR3 is TGTGCTAGCAGCCAAGGTGGGACCGTGCAGTATTTT. The encoded protein is CASSQGGTVQYF.

This CDR3 is CASSLAGPMYTEAFF. DNA of the CDR3: TGTGCCAGCAGCTTAGCGGGACCGATGTACACTGAAGCTTTCTTT. The chain has TRBV7-2 and TRBJ1-1, with D possibly TRBD1 on 5 matching bases. Germline V lookup: CDR1 SGHTA, CDR2 FQGNSA. The length of the CDR3 is 15 residues. Trimming removed 0 bases from V and 3 bases from J, with 11 bases in between.

The table lists this clonotype with many counts. The chain joins TRBV12-3 or TRBV12-4 to TRBJ2-5, with a tentative D call TRBD2 (5 bases). V dropped 9 bases and J dropped 5 bases, with 7 bases sitting between them. This CDR3 is 10 amino acids long. The CDR3 loop is CARERETQYF. CDR3 in DNA: TGTGCCAGGGAGCGGGAGACCCAGTACTTC.

The chain uses TRBV5-4 and TRBJ1-2; D perhaps matches TRBD1 (5 bases). V was trimmed by 4 bases and J by 5 bases, leaving 12 bases between them. The CDR3 has 13 residues. The V gene's germline CDR1 is SGHNT and CDR2 YYREEE (reference sequence). CDR3: CASSRDGVYGYTF. DNA for the CDR3: TGTGCCAGCAGCCGGGACGGGGTTTATGGCTACACCTTC.

This clonotype has ten or more counts. The chain links TRBV7-8 to TRBJ1-1; D possibly corresponds to TRBD1 (6 bases). Trimming shortened V by 2 bases and J by 0 bases, and 10 bases separated the two germline ends. CDR3 length: 15 residues. Germline V gene data show CDR1 as SGHVS and CDR2 as FQNEAQ. CDR3 in amino acids: CASSLMGQVNTEAFF. The CDR3 DNA sequence: TGTGCCAGCAGCTTAATGGGACAAGTGAACACTGAAGCTTTCTTT. Full variable domain (remainder filled in from reference TRBV7-8 and TRBJ1-1): GAGVSQSPRYKVAKRGQDVALRCDPISGHVSLFWYQQALGQGPEFLTYFQNEAQLDKSGLPSDRFFAERPEGSVSTLKIQRTQQEDSAVYLCASSLMGQVNTEAFFGQGTRLTVV.

This clonotype showed up just a few times. The chain has TRBV5-1 and TRBJ2-7, with D maybe TRBD2 (7 bases). There are 13 residues in the CDR3. Germline assignment: CDR1 SGHRS and CDR2 YFSETQ. Trimming shortened V by 9 bases and J by 2 bases, and 15 bases separated the two germline ends. In nucleotides, the CDR3 is TGCGCCACCTCGCTAGGGGGGGCCTACGAGCAGTACTTC. This gives the protein CATSLGGAYEQYF. Using reference TRBV5-1 and TRBJ2-7 for the parts outside the CDR3, the full variable domain is KAGVTQTPRYLIKTRGQQVTLSCSPISGHRSVSWYQQTPGQGLQFLFEYFSETQRNKGNFPGRFSGRQFSNSRSEMNVSTLELGDSALYLCATSLGGAYEQYFGPGTRLTVT.

This clonotype was seen at least ten times. The gene calls are TRBV7-2 and TRBJ2-1; D is perhaps TRBD2 (7 bases). Germline CDR1 SGHTA, CDR2 FQGNSA. There are 14 residues in the CDR3. With 2 bases removed from V and 10 bases from J, the gap between germline ends came to 15 bases. CDR3 DNA: TGTGCCAGCAGCTTAAATTCGGGGGGCGGGGAGCAGTTCTTC. This encodes CASSLNSGGGEQFF. The full variable domain, in which reference TRBV7-2 and TRBJ2-1 provide the parts outside the CDR3, is GAGVSQSPSNKVTEKGKDVELRCDPISGHTALYWYRQSLGQGLEFLIYFQGNSAPDKSGLPSDRFSAERTGGSVSTLTIQRTQQEDSAVYLCASSLNSGGGEQFFGPGTRLTVL.

This clonotype was picked up a small number of times. The rearrangement joins TRBV7-2 to TRBJ2-3; 11 bases are shared with TRBD2. J lost 8 bases, V lost 1 base, and 11 bases had no gene match. The CDR3 is 17 amino acids. In germline, CDR1 is SGHTA, CDR2 FQGNSA. The chain's CDR3 is CASSLGSGRVHGATQYF. The CDR3 DNA reads TGTGCCAGCAGCTTAGGTAGCGGGAGGGTTCATGGGGCTACGCAGTATTTT.

This clonotype was seen repeatedly, ten times or more. The chain uses TRBV7-2 and TRBJ2-3; 14 bases agree with TRBD2. The CDR3 has 16 residues. The V gene end was trimmed by 3 bases and the J gene end by 5 bases; junction bases not matched to a gene: 4. Germline loops: CDR1 SGHTA, CDR2 FQGNSA. In DNA form, the CDR3 reads TGTGCCAGCAGCTTGACTAGCGGGAGGGCCTTAGATACGCAGTATTTT. It yields the protein CASSLTSGRALDTQYF.

This clonotype was detected ten times or more. This CDR3 is CASSYETLTKPAGDTQYF. In DNA form, the CDR3 reads TGTGCCAGCAGTTACGAAACCCTTACTAAGCCCGCTGGGGATACGCAGTATTTT. The chain links TRBV6-2 or TRBV6-3 to TRBJ2-3; D is unclear. Germline V CDR1 and CDR2: MNHEY, SVGEGT. The CDR3 consists of 18 residues. Deletions cut 2 bases from V and 6 bases from J, with 24 bases between.

This rearrangement joins TRBV4-2 to TRBJ2-5; 8 bases match TRBD2. There are 16 residues in the CDR3. In germline, CDR1 is LGHNA, CDR2 YNFKEQ. The trim removed 0 bases at V and 5 bases at J, leaving 8 bases unmatched. CDR3 in amino acids: CASSQEPSGRGETQYF. DNA of the CDR3: TGTGCCAGCAGCCAAGAGCCTAGCGGGCGAGGGGAGACCCAGTACTTC.

The V and J genes are TRBV6-5 and TRBJ2-1; the match to TRBD2 covers 7 bases. V shed 2 bases and J 9 bases; nucleotides not matched to a gene: 13. Germline values: CDR1 MNHEY, CDR2 SVGAGI. This CDR3 is built from 16 residues. For the CDR3, the DNA is TGTGCCAGCAGTTACGACGGGGGGATAGGGCTCGGTGAGCAGTTCTTC. Its translation: CASSYDGGIGLGEQFF.

This clonotype was counted at least ten times. CDR3 DNA: TGCGCCAGCGCCTCGGGAGGGTACAATGAGCAGTTCTTC. It specifies CASASGGYNEQFF. This chain joins TRBV5-1 and TRBJ2-1; 8 nucleotides match TRBD2. This CDR3 contains 13 residues. J lost 4 bases, V lost 7 bases, and 4 bases had no gene match. Germline CDR1 and CDR2: SGHRS and YFSETQ. The variable domain in full, completed from reference TRBV5-1 and TRBJ2-1, reads KAGVTQTPRYLIKTRGQQVTLSCSPISGHRSVSWYQQTPGQGLQFLFEYFSETQRNKGNFPGRFSGRQFSNSRSEMNVSTLELGDSALYLCASASGGYNEQFFGPGTRLTVL.

The table lists this clonotype with a few counts. The V call is TRBV9, the J call TRBJ2-3; possibly TRBD1 for D (6 bases). The V and J ends lost 6 bases and 0 bases respectively, with 11 bases between them. The CDR3 has 14 amino acids. CDR1 is SGDLS and CDR2 is YYNGEE in the germline V gene. The DNA of the CDR3 is TGTGCCAGCACCCAGGGGCTAAGCACAGATACGCAGTATTTT. Translation: CASTQGLSTDTQYF.